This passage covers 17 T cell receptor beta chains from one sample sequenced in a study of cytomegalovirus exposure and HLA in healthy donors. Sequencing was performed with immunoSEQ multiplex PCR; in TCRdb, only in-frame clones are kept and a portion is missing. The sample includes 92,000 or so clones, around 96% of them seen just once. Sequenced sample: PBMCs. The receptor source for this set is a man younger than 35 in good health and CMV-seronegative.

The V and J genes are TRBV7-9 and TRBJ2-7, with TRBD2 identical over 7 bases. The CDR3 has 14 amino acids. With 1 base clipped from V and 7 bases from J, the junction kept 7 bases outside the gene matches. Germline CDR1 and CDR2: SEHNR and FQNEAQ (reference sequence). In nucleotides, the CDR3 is TGTGCCAGCAGCTTAGGAGCAGGGACTAATGAGCAGTACGTC. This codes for CASSLGAGTNEQYV.

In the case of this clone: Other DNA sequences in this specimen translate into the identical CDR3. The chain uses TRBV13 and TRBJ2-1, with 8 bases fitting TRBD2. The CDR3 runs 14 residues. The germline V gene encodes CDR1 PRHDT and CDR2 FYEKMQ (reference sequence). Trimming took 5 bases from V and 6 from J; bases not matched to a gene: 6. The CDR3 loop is CASSPPGLVNEQFF. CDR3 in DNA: TGTGCCAGCAGCCCTCCGGGACTAGTCAATGAGCAGTTCTTC.

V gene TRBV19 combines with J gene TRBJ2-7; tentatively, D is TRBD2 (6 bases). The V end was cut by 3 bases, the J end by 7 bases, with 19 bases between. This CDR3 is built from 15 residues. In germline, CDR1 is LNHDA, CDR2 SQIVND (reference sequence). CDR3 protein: CASSMSPGSWAEQYF. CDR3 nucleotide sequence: TGTGCCAGTAGTATGTCCCCCGGGAGTTGGGCGGAGCAGTACTTC.

CDR3 sequence reads: CASSMIGGITDTQYF. CDR3 DNA: TGTGCCAGTAGTATGATAGGCGGGATCACAGATACGCAGTATTTT. The V gene is TRBV19, the J gene TRBJ2-3; D perhaps matches TRBD2 (6 bases). The CDR3 consists of 15 residues. V was pared by 3 bases and J by 2 bases, with 12 bases between. Germline V gene data show CDR1 as LNHDA and CDR2 as SQIVND (reference sequence).

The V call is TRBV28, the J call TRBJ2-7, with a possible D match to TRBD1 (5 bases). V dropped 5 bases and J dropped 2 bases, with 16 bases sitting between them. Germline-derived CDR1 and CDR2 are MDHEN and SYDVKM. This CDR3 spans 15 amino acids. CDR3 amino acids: CASSPQGKFPYEQYF. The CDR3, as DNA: TGTGCCAGCAGTCCCCAGGGAAAGTTCCCCTACGAGCAGTACTTC. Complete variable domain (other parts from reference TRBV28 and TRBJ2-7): DVKVTQSSRYLVKRTGEKVFLECVQDMDHENMFWYRQDPGLGLRLIYFSYDVKMKEKGDIPEGYSVSREKKERFSLILESASTNQTSMYLCASSPQGKFPYEQYFGPGTRLTVT.

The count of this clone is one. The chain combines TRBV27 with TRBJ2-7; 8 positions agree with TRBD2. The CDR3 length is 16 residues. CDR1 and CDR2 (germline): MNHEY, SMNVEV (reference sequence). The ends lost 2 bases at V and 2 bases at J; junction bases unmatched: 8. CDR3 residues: CASSLVFLAGAYEQYF. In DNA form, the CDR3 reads TGTGCCAGCAGTTTAGTTTTCCTAGCGGGCGCCTACGAGCAGTACTTC.

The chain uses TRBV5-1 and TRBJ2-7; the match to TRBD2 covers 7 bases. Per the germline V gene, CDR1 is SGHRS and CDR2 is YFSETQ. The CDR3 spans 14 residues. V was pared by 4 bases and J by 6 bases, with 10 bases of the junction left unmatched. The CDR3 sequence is CASSRTGTTLEQYF. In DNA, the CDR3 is TGCGCCAGCAGCAGAACCGGGACTACCCTCGAGCAGTACTTC.

CDR3 protein: CASSEGAGGLREQYV. CDR3 nucleotide sequence: TGCGCCAGCAGTGAGGGGGCGGGAGGGCTCCGCGAGCAGTACGTC. The chain recombines TRBV10-2 with TRBJ2-7; 9 nucleotides match TRBD2. The V gene end was trimmed by 2 bases and the J gene end by 6 bases; junction bases not matched to a gene: 8. The germline V gene encodes CDR1 WSHSY and CDR2 SAAADI. The CDR3 contains 15 residues.

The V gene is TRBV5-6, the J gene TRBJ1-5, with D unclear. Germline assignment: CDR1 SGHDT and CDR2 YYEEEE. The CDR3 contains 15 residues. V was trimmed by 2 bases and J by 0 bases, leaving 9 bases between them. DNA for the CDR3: TGTGCCAGCAGCTTACAGACCTATAGCAATCAGCCCCAGCATTTT. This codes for CASSLQTYSNQPQHF.

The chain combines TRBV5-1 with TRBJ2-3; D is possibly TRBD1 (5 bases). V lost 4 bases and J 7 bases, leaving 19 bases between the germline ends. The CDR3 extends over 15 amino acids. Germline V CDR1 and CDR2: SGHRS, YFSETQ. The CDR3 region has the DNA TGCGCCAGCAGCGAGCCCGGCCAGGGAAGAAATACGCAGTATTTT. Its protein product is CASSEPGQGRNTQYF.

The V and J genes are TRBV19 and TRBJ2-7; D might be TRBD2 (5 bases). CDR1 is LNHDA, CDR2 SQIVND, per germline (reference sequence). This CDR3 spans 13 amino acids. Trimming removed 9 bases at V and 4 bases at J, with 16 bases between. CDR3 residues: CASRSGNLYEQYF. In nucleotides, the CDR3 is TGTGCCAGCCGTTCGGGGAATCTTTACGAGCAGTACTTC.

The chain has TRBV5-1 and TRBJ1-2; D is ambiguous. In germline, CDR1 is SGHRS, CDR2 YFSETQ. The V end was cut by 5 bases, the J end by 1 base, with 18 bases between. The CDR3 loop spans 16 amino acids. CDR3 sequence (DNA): TGCGCCAGCAGTTTAGCGGTAGGGAACCTTAACTATGGCTACACCTTC. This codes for CASSLAVGNLNYGYTF.

CDR3 amino acids: CASSPQRARFNEKLFF. CDR3 DNA sequence: TGCGCCAGCAGCCCTCAGAGGGCACGGTTTAATGAAAAACTGTTTTTT. The chain joins TRBV4-1 to TRBJ1-4; D gene unclear. This CDR3 comprises 16 residues. Germline V gene lookup returns CDR1 MGHRA and CDR2 YSYEKL. Trimming cost V 4 bases and J 4 bases, with 16 bases left between them.

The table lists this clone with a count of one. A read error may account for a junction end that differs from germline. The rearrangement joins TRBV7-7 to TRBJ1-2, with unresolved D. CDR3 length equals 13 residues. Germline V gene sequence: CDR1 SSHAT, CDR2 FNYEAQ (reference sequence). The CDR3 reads CASSNQANYGYTF. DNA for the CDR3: TGTGCTAGCAGTAACCAAGCAAACTATGGCTACACCTTC.

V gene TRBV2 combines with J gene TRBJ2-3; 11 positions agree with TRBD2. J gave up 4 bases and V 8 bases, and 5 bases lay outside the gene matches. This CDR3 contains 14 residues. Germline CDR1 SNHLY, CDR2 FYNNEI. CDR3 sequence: CASHIAGGPDTQYF. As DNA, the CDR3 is TGTGCCAGCCATATAGCGGGAGGGCCAGATACGCAGTATTTT.

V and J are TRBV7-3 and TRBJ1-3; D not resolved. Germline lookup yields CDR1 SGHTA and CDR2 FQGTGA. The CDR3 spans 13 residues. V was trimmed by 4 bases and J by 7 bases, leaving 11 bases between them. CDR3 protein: CASSSGPGNTIYF. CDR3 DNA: TGTGCCAGCAGCTCGGGCCCGGGGAACACCATATATTTT.

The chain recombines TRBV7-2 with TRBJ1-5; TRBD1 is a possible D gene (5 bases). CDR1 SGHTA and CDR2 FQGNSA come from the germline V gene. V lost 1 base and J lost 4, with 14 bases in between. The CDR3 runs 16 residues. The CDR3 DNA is TGTGCCAGCAGCTTAGGGGGACTCTTTCAAAATCAGCCCCAGCATTTT. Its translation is CASSLGGLFQNQPQHF.